Described below is a single T cell receptor (beta chain) sequence and its context. The antigen this receptor binds is unknown. No base quality values were provided; no much bigger clone lies one nucleotide off. These data come from a study of T cell changes during pregnancy in multiple sclerosis (dated by TCRdb to about 2019). Describing the broader study: Changes in the T cell repertoire over the course of pregnancy were examined in this study in women with multiple sclerosis.

Including cysteine and phenylalanine, the CDR3 has 15 amino acids. Just the 45-base CDR3 DNA is kept, in frame starting at base 1. The germline V gene (reference sequence) gives CDR1 as SGHNT and CDR2 as YYREEE. V and J lose 0 bases and 13 bases, and a span of 23 bases separates them. Library preparation was by the immunoSEQ multiplex PCR assay. TCRdb provides this immuneACCESS table in a form limited to in-frame rearrangements. Some clones are lacking; in checked studies, under half of them reflect an unresolved V gene, and why the rest are absent is not known. Recorded for this sample are 50,000 to 60,000 clones; around 90% of them occurred a single time. The ten largest clonotypes hold 0.25% to 0.3% of the sample.

The clonotype originates from a female donor with multiple sclerosis, enrolled in a pregnancy study. The chain is assembled from TRBV5-4 and TRBJ2-7; perhaps TRBD1 is the D gene, with 5 bases matching. The material was CD4+ T cells from peripheral blood mononuclear cells, obtained in the second trimester of pregnancy. The sequenced DNA: TGTGCCAGCAGCTTGGGTCTAGGGAACTCGCGTGACAGATACTTC. The translation is CASSLGLGNSRDRYF.